This TCR beta chain was retrieved from a study of identifying expanded T cells in peripheral blood. The repertoire was sequenced with immunoSEQ multiplex PCR; TCRdb's copy has only in-frame clones and lacks some. The sample has 100,000 or so clones, around nine tenths seen once. The CDR3 length is 14 residues. V was cut by 6 bases and J by 7 bases, with 18 bases left in between. CDR1 SGHVS and CDR2 FNYEAQ come from the germline V gene. The chain has TRBV7-6 and TRBJ1-1; the D gene is possibly TRBD1 (5 bases). Sequencing was done on a sample of blood. The receptor was derived from a person aged 18 to 75 in good health. The CDR3 nucleotides read TGTGCCAGCAGTCCGCGCTTAGGGGTCGATGAAGCTTTCTTT. Protein sequence: CASSPRLGVDEAFF.